This T cell receptor (beta chain) was identified in a study of memory CD4+ T cells and cytomegalovirus serostatus. Sequencing used immunoSEQ multiplex PCR; TCRdb keeps in-frame clones, though not all of them. The sample lists some 57,000 clones; less than 80% were seen once. Concerning this clone: What it binds is not known.

V shed 5 bases and J shed 0 bases, with 13 bases lying between them. Per germline, CDR1 MDHEN and CDR2 SYDVKM. This CDR3 contains 15 residues. The sort gate was single viable CD3+CD4+CD8-CD45RO+ cells for memory CD4+ T cells. Findings and limits, study-wide: Median bootstrapped AUC for CMV status was approximately 0.96 originally, approximately 0.93 US-trained.

The source is an adult in good health and CMV-seronegative. Sequenced material: memory CD4+ T cells from blood. The chain couples TRBV28 to TRBJ1-1, with D possibly being TRBD1 (6 bases). CDR3 region: CASSGGRLVNTEAFF. In DNA, the CDR3 is TGTGCCAGCAGTGGGGGCAGGCTCGTGAACACTGAAGCTTTCTTT.